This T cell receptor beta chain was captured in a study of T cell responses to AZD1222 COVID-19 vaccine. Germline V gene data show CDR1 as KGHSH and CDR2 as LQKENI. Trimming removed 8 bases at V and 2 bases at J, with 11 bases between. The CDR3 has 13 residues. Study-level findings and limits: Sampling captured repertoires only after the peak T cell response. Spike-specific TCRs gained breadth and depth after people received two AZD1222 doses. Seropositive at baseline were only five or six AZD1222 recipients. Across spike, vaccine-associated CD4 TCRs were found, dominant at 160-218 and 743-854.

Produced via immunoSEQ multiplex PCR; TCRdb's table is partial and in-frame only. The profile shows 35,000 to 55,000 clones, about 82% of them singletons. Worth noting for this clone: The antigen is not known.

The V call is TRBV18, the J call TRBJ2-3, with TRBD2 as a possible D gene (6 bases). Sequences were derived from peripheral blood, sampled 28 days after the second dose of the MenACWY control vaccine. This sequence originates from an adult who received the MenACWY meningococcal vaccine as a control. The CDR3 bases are TGTGCCAGCCGCGGGACCGTCACAGATACGCAGTATTTT. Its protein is CASRGTVTDTQYF.